The 14 T cell receptor beta chains in this list originate from one sample, sequenced in a study of identical twins. Using its own MiXCR run on the 5' RACE reads, TCRdb lists one record per CDR3 protein. The sample lists about 570,000 distinct CDR3 sequences; more than 9% were seen once. These data were likewise used in another study, on yellow fever vaccine responses in identical twins.

The sequenced sample was PBMCs. All receptors come from a woman between 18 and 29 years old in good health.

The chain carries TRBV6-2 or TRBV6-3 and TRBJ1-1; D perhaps matches TRBD1 (6 bases). CDR1 MNHEY and CDR2 SVGEGT come from the germline V gene. Deletions cut 7 bases from V and 4 bases from J, with 19 bases between. This CDR3 has 15 residues. The CDR3 is CASTDWGAVGTEAFF. The CDR3 DNA is TGTGCCAGCACTGACTGGGGGGCTGTTGGCACTGAAGCTTTCTTT.

This clonotype was detected many times. The genes are TRBV6-5 and TRBJ1-5, with 8 bases matching TRBD1. Looked up from germline, CDR1 is MNHEY and CDR2 is SVGAGI. The CDR3 sequence is 14 residues long. V lost 4 bases to trimming and J lost 6 bases; unmatched junction nucleotides: 5. CDR3 DNA sequence: TGTGCCAGCAGTTTACAGGGGGGAAGTCAGCCCCAGCATTTT. Translated, it gives CASSLQGGSQPQHF.

The chain has TRBV29-1 and TRBJ2-5; 9 bases line up with TRBD1. The CDR3 covers 14 residues. V lost 1 base to trimming and J lost 6 bases; unmatched junction nucleotides: 6. Germline CDR1 reads SQVTM; CDR2 reads ANQGSEA. CDR3 loop: CSVEGPGQGKTQYF. CDR3 nucleotides: TGCAGCGTTGAAGGGCCAGGACAGGGGAAGACCCAGTACTTC.

This clonotype came up many times. The chain is built from TRBV2 and TRBJ2-7; D unresolved. Germline assignment: CDR1 SNHLY and CDR2 FYNNEI. The CDR3 has 15 residues. Trimming shortened V by 1 base and J by 6 bases, and 16 bases separated the two germline ends. Here the CDR3 reads CASSEVLGPLGEQYF. DNA of the CDR3: TGTGCCAGCAGTGAAGTTTTAGGGCCACTGGGCGAGCAGTACTTC.

This chain connects TRBV6-1 to TRBJ2-7; D is perhaps TRBD1 or TRBD2 (5 bases each). CDR3 length: 17 residues. Germline lookup yields CDR1 MNHNS and CDR2 SASEGT. Deletions cut 2 bases from V and 3 bases from J, with 20 bases between. The CDR3 DNA is TGTGCCAGCAGTGAATGGGAACGGCAGGGACCTTTCTACGAGCAGTACTTC. Its protein is CASSEWERQGPFYEQYF.

This clonotype has a handful of counts. The rearrangement joins TRBV6-1 to TRBJ2-3, with D uncertain. CDR1 and CDR2 from the germline V gene are MNHNS and SASEGT. V was trimmed by 5 bases and J by 1 base, leaving 13 bases between them. The CDR3 has 15 residues. CDR3 region: CASSIIGGGTDTQYF. CDR3 coding DNA: TGTGCCAGCAGTATAATTGGTGGGGGCACAGATACGCAGTATTTT.

This clonotype has at least ten counts. The CDR3 loop reads CASREGSSYNSPLHF. The CDR3 nucleotides read TGTGCCAGCAGGGAGGGTAGCTCCTATAATTCACCCCTCCACTTT. The rearrangement joins TRBV7-2 to TRBJ1-6; no clear D. The CDR3 runs to 15 residues. The germline V and J ends were trimmed by 6 bases and 0 bases, with 9 bases remaining between them. Germline CDR1 is SGHTA and CDR2 is FQGNSA.

This clonotype came up many times. The chain combines TRBV6-5 with TRBJ1-2; D is unresolved. Germline V gives CDR1 MNHEY, CDR2 SVGAGI. The CDR3 is 10 residues long. The V and J ends lost 10 bases and 5 bases respectively, with 8 bases between them. The CDR3 sequence is CATVAYGYTF. CDR3 DNA: TGTGCCACCGTTGCATATGGCTACACCTTC.

This clonotype came up many times. The gene calls are TRBV12-3 or TRBV12-4 and TRBJ2-2; D unresolved. The CDR3 runs to 13 residues. Deletions cut 2 bases from V and 7 bases from J, with 8 bases between. Here the CDR3 DNA reads TGTGCCAGCAGTTTATCTGAGAGCGGGGAGCTGTTTTTT. It is translated as CASSLSESGELFF.

The V call is TRBV27, the J call TRBJ2-1; D may be TRBD1 or TRBD2 (5 bases each). The CDR3 totals 14 residues. Per germline, CDR1 MNHEY and CDR2 SMNVEV (reference sequence). Trimming pared 6 bases from V and 9 bases from J, leaving 18 bases between. For the CDR3, the DNA is TGTGCCAGCAGAGGAACGGGACGGTACGGTGAGCAGTTCTTC. Protein: CASRGTGRYGEQFF.

This clonotype was recorded at least ten times. This rearrangement joins TRBV30 to TRBJ1-4; D call uncertain. Trimming pared 1 base from V and 5 bases from J, leaving 2 bases between. CDR1 and CDR2 from the germline V gene are GTSNPN and SVGIG (reference sequence). This CDR3 has 11 residues. The CDR3 sequence is CAWSGNEKLFF. The CDR3 coding sequence is TGTGCCTGGAGTGGGAATGAAAAACTGTTTTTT.

This chain links TRBV20-1 with TRBJ2-5, with unresolved D. V was cut by 4 bases and J by 5 bases, with 8 bases left in between. Germline CDR1 DFQATT, CDR2 SNEGSKA (reference sequence). This CDR3 region has 11 residues. The CDR3 coding sequence is TGCAGTGCTATATACGCGGAGACCCAGTACTTC. Its protein is CSAIYAETQYF.

The table lists this clonotype with a few counts. The gene calls are TRBV15 and TRBJ2-5, with no clear D. Per germline, CDR1 LNHNV and CDR2 YYDKDF (reference sequence). CDR3 length: 15 amino acids. The V end lost 3 bases, the J end lost 1 base, and 12 bases lay between the germline ends. Written as DNA, the CDR3 is TGTGCCACCAGCAGCCGTCGGGCGCCCCAAGAGACCCAGTACTTC. It translates to CATSSRRAPQETQYF.

This clonotype has just a few counts. The genes are TRBV28 and TRBJ2-3; D perhaps matches TRBD2 (7 bases). Looked up from germline, CDR1 is MDHEN and CDR2 is SYDVKM. The V and J ends lost 6 bases and 6 bases respectively, with 19 bases between them. The CDR3 runs 15 residues. The CDR3 loop reads CASSLRGAHTDTQYF. The CDR3 DNA reads as TGTGCCAGCAGCCTCCGGGGGGCACATACCGATACGCAGTATTTT.